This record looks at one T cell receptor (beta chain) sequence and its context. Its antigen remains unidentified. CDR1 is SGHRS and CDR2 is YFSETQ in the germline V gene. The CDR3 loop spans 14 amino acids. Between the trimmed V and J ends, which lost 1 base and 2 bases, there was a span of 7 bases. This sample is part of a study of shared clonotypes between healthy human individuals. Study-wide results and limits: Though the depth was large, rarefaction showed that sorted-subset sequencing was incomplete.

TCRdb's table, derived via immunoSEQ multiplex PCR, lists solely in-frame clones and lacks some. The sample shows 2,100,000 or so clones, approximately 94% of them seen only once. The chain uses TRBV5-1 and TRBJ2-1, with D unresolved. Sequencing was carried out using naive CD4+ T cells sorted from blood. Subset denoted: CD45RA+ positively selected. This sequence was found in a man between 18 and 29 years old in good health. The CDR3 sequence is CASSLPDPYNEQFF. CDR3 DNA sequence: TGCGCCAGCAGCTTGCCCGACCCCTACAATGAGCAGTTCTTC.